This T cell receptor (beta chain) derives from a study of blood T cell repertoires in COVID-19. In its sample, this clone was seen a few times. The study recruited people aged about 18 to 89 years across approximately 24 US areas. Participant-reported clinical history was the basis for cohort assignment. How the authors handled the data: Reference gene primers were amplified, and this amplification served to estimate nucleated cell counts. The repertoire was sequenced with immunoSEQ multiplex PCR; TCRdb's copy has only in-frame clones and lacks some. The V and J calls and clone size were taken over from that table, and D and trimming were inferred from the DNA. This sample has more than 250,000 clones; approximately 89% occur once, and the top ten carry less than 6%. The CDR3 sequence is 16 residues long.

The chain couples TRBV21-1 to TRBJ1-4. TRBV21-1 has pseudogene status. The material sequenced was PBMCs or T cells enriched from blood (not recorded which). This TCR was recovered from a woman aged 25 to 39 who had recovered from COVID-19. This CDR3 reads CASSASPAGKKEKLFF. The CDR3 region has the DNA TGTGCCAGCAGCGCCTCCCCGGCGGGGAAGAAGGAAAAACTGTTTTTT.